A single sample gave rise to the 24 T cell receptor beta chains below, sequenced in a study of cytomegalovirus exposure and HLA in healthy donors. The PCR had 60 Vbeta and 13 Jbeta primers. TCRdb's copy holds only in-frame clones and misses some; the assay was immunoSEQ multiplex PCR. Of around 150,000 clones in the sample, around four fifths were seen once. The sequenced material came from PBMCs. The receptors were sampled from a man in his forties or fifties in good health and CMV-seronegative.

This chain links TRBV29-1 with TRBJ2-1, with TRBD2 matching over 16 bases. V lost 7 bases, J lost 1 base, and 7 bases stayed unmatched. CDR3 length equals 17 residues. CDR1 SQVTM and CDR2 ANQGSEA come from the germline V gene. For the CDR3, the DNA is TGCAGCGAAGGGACTAGCGGGGGGGCCGGGTCCTACAATGAGCAGTTCTTC. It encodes CSEGTSGGAGSYNEQFF.

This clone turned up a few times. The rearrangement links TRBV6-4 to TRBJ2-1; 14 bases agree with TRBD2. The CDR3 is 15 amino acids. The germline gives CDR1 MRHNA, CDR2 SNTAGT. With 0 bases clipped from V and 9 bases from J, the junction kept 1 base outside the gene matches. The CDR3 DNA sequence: TGTGCCAGCAGTGACTCGACTAGCGGGGGGGCTGAGCAGTTCTTC. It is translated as CASSDSTSGGAEQFF.

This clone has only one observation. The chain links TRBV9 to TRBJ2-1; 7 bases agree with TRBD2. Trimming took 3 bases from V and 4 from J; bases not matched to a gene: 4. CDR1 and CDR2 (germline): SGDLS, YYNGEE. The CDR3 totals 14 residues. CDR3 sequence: CASSGRGTYNEQFF. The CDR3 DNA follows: TGTGCCAGCAGCGGGCGGGGGACGTACAATGAGCAGTTCTTC.

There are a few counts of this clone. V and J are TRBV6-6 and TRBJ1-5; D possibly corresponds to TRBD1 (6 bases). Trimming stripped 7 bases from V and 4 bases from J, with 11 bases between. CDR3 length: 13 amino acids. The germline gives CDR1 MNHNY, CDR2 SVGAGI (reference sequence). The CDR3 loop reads CASTLQGNQPQHF. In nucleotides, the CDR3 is TGTGCCAGCACCCTACAGGGTAATCAGCCCCAGCATTTT.

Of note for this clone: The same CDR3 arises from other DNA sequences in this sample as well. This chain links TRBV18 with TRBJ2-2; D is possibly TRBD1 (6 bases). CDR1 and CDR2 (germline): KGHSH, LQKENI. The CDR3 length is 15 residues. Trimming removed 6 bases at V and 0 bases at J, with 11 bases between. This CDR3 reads CASSRTDPNTGELFF. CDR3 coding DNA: TGTGCCAGCTCCAGGACAGACCCGAACACCGGGGAGCTGTTTTTT.

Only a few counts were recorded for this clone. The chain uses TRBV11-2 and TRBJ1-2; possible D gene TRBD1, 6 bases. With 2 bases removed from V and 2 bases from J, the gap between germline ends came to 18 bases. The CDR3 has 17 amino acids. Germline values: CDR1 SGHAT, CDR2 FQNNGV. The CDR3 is CASSLTTGKGGNYGYTF. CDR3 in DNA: TGTGCCAGCAGCTTAACTACCGGTAAAGGGGGAAACTATGGCTACACCTTC.

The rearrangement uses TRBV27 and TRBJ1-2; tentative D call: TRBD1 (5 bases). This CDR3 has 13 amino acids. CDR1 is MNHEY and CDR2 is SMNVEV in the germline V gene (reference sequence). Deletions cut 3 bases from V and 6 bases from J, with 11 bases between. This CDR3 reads CASSFREGDGYTF. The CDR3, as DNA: TGTGCCAGCAGTTTCAGAGAAGGGGATGGCTACACCTTC.

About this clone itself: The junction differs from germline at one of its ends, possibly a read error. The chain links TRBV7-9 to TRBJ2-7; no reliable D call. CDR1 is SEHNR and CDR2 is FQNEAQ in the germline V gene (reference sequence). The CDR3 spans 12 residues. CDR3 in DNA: TGTTCCAGCAGCTTTGACACTGCCGAGCAGTACTTC. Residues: CSSSFDTAEQYF.

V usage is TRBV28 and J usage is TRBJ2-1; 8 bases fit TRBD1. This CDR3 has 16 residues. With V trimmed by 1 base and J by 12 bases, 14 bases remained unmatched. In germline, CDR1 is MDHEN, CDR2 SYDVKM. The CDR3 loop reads CASSLFAGSTGGWQFF. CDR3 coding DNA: TGTGCCAGCAGTTTATTCGCCGGATCTACAGGGGGATGGCAGTTCTTC.

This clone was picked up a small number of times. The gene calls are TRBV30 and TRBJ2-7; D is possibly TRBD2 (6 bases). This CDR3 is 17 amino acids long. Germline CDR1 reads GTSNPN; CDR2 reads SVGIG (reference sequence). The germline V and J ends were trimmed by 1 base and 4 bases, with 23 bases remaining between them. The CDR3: CAWSGLAGGKTAYEQYF. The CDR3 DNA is TGTGCCTGGAGTGGCCTTGCCGGAGGGAAGACGGCATACGAGCAGTACTTC.

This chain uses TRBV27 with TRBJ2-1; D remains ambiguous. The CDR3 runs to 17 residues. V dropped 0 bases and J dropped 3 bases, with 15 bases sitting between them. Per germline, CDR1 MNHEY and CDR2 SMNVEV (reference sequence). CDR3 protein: CASSLSWPPDGYNEQFF. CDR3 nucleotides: TGTGCCAGCAGTTTATCGTGGCCCCCAGATGGCTACAATGAGCAGTTCTTC.

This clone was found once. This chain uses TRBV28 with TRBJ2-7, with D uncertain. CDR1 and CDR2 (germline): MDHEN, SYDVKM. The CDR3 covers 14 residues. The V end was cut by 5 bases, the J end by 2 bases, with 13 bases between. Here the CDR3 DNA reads TGTGCCAGCAGTACCTCCCGCGCAACCTACGAGCAGTACTTC. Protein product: CASSTSRATYEQYF.

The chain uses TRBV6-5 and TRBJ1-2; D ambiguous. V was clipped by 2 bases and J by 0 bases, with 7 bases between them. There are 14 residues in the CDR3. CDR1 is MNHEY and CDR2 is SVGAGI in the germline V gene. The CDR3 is CASSYRQANYGYTF. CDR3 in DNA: TGTGCCAGCAGTTACAGGCAGGCTAACTATGGCTACACCTTC.

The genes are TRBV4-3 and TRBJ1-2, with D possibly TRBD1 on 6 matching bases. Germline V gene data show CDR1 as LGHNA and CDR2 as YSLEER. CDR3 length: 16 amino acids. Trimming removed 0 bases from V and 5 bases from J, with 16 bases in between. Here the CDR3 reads CASSQDRDTRGYGYTF. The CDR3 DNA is TGCGCCAGCAGCCAAGATCGGGACACCCGTGGGTATGGCTACACCTTC.

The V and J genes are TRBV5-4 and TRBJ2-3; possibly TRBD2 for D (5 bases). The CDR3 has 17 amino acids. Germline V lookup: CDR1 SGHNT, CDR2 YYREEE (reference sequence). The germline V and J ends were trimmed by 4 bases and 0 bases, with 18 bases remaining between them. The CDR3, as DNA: TGTGCCAGCAGCCGATCTAGCCGCCCAGCCAGCACAGATACGCAGTATTTT. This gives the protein CASSRSSRPASTDTQYF.

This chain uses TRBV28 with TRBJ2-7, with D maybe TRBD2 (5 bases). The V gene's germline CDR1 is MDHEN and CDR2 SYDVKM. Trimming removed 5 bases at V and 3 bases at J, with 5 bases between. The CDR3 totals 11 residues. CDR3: CASSGSYEQYF. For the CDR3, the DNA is TGTGCCAGCAGTGGGAGCTACGAGCAGTACTTC.

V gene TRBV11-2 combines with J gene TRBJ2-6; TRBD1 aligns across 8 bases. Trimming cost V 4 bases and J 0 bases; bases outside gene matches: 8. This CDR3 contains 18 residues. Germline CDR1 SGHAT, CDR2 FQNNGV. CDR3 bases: TGTGCCAGCAGCTCAGACAGGGGCCCTAGCTCTGGGGCCAACGTCCTGACTTTC. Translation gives CASSSDRGPSSGANVLTF.

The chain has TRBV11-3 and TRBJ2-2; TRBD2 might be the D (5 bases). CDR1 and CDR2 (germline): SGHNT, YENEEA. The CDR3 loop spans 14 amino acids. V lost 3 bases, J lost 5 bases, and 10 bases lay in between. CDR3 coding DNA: TGTGCCAGCAGCTTGTCGAGGGAGACCGGGGAGCTGTTTTTT. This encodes CASSLSRETGELFF.

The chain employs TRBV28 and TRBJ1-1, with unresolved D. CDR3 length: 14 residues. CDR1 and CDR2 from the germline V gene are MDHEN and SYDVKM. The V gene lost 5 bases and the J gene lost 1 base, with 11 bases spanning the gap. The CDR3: CASSPRLRNTEAFF. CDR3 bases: TGTGCCAGCAGTCCCCGCCTGAGGAACACTGAAGCTTTCTTT.

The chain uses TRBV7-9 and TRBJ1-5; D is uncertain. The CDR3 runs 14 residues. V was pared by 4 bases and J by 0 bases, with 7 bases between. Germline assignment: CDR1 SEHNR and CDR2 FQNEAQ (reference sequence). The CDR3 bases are TGTGCCAGCAGCTCCCCCTCTAGCAATCAGCCCCAGCATTTT. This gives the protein CASSSPSSNQPQHF.

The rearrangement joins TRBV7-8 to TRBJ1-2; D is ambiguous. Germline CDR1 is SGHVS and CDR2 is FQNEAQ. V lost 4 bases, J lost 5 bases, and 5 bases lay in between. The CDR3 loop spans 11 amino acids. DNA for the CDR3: TGTGCCAGCAGCTCCCTTTATGGCTACACCTTC. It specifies CASSSLYGYTF.

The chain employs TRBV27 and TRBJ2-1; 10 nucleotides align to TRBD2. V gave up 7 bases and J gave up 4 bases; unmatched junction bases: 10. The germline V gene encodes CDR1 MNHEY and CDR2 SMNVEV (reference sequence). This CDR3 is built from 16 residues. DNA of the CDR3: TGTGCCAGCATCAGAGCGGGGGGGCCTTTTTACAATGAGCAGTTCTTC. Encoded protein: CASIRAGGPFYNEQFF.

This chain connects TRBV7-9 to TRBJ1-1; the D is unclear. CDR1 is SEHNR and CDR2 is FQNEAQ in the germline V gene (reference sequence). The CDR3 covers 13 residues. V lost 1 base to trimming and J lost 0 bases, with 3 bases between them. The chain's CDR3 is CASSLVMNTEAFF. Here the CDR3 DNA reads TGTGCCAGCAGCTTAGTCATGAACACTGAAGCTTTCTTT. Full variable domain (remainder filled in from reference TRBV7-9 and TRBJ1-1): DTGVSQNPRHKITKRGQNVTFRCDPISEHNRLYWYRQTLGQGPEFLTYFQNEAQLEKSRLLSDRFSAERPKGSFSTLEIQRTEQGDSAMYLCASSLVMNTEAFFGQGTRLTVV.

The CDR3 reads CATTPSGGVEDNEQFF. Written as DNA, the CDR3 is TGTGCCACCACCCCCTCGGGGGGGGTAGAGGACAATGAGCAGTTCTTC. V and J are TRBV21-1 and TRBJ2-1; whether TRBD2, the table's D call, matches the DNA was not checked. TRBV21-1 is designated a pseudogene. The CDR3 runs to 16 residues.